Sequencing of this T cell receptor beta chain was carried out in a study of CD8 T cells in ankylosing spondylitis. Whole-study results and caveats: Characteristic, it appeared, of ankylosing spondylitis blood was a TCR beta motif of fewer than 10 highly homologous variants. Earlier literature documents some of the motif variants in reactive arthritis synovial fluid and blood.

This clonotype has a count of ten or more. Its antigen remains unknown. The CDR3 has 15 residues. 5'-RACE, quantitative and with molecular barcodes, yielded the TCR beta libraries. A single record per CDR3 protein comes from TCRdb applying MiXCR to the 5' RACE reads. The table records 35,000 to 50,000 distinct CDR3 sequences, over 2.5% of them present only once. The sequencing input was blood, either unsorted or a sorted T cell fraction (not recorded which). The chain employs TRBV21-1 and TRBJ2-5; TRBD2, the table's D call, was not compared with the DNA. TRBV21-1 is recorded as a pseudogene. This sequence originates from a male donor with ankylosing spondylitis or in good health (not recorded which). CDR3 sequence reads: CASSKTSGSRETQYF. The CDR3 DNA is TGTGCCAGCAGCAAGACTAGCGGGAGTCGAGAGACCCAGTACTTC.